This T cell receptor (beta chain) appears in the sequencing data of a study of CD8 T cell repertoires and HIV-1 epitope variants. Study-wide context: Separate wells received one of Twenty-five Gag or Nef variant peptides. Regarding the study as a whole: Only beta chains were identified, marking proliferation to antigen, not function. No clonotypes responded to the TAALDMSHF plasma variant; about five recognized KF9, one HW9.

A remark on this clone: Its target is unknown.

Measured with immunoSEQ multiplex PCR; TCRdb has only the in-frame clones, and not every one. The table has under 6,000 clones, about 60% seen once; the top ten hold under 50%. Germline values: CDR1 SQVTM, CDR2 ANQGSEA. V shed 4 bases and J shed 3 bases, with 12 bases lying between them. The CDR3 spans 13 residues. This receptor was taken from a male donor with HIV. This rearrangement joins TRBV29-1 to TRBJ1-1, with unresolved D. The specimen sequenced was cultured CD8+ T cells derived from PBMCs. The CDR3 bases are TGCAGCGTTGTCACACATTCGGACACTGAAGCTTTCTTT. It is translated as CSVVTHSDTEAFF.